This entry lists 14 T cell receptor beta chains sequenced from one sample in a study of cytomegalovirus exposure and HLA in healthy donors (dated 2017 in TCRdb). The library was made by the immunoSEQ multiplex PCR assay. A mixture of 60 forward primers for TCR Vbeta segments and 13 reverse primers for TCR Jbeta segments was used in the multiplex PCR. TCRdb retrieved this table from immuneACCESS and kept in-frame rearrangements only. Not all clones are present; in checked studies, unresolved V genes account for under half, and no reason is known for the remainder. This sample has about 180,000 clones in its table, and less than 90% of those were observed once. The ten largest make up about 1.4% of the sample. The material sequenced was PBMCs. Every receptor here comes from a girl under 18 in good health and CMV-seropositive.

The rearrangement uses TRBV5-1 and TRBJ2-5, with 7 bases identical to TRBD2. V dropped 0 bases and J dropped 5; count of bases not matched to a gene: 7. CDR1 and CDR2 from the germline V gene are SGHRS and YFSETQ. The CDR3 has 15 amino acids. The CDR3 loop is CASSLAGEGWETQYF. The CDR3 bases are TGCGCCAGCAGCTTGGCCGGGGAGGGGTGGGAGACCCAGTACTTC.

V and J are TRBV29-1 and TRBJ2-1, with a tentative D call TRBD1 (6 bases). CDR1 is SQVTM, CDR2 ANQGSEA, per germline. This CDR3 has 14 residues. V lost 3 bases and J 1 base, leaving 10 bases between the germline ends. For the CDR3, the DNA is TGCAGCGTTGATGGGGGCAGTTCCTACAATGAGCAGTTCTTC. This encodes CSVDGGSSYNEQFF.

V gene TRBV4-1 combines with J gene TRBJ1-1; tentative D call: TRBD1 (6 bases). Germline V CDR1 and CDR2: MGHRA, YSYEKL. The CDR3 extends over 14 amino acids. Trimming took 3 bases from V and 4 from J, leaving 12 bases between them. CDR3 region: CASSHAGGPTEAFF. CDR3 bases: TGCGCCAGCAGCCACGCGGGGGGCCCCACTGAAGCTTTCTTT.

The chain combines TRBV10-3 with TRBJ1-6, with TRBD1 as a possible D gene (5 bases). The V gene lost 6 bases and the J gene lost 6 bases, with 27 bases spanning the gap. The germline V gene has CDR1 ENHRY and CDR2 SYGVKD. The CDR3 is made up of 19 amino acids. The CDR3 DNA sequence: TGTGCCATCAGCTCCGGGGGATCGGGGAGGGTAGTGCGTAATTCACCCCTCCACTTT. It translates to CAISSGGSGRVVRNSPLHF.

The J gene is TRBJ2-5, the V gene TRBV7-2; 12 bases line up with TRBD2. J was trimmed by 5 bases and V by 4 bases; bases with no gene match: 8. CDR3 length: 16 residues. Germline assignment: CDR1 SGHTA and CDR2 FQGNSA. CDR3 sequence: CASSSTSGSGGETQYF. CDR3 DNA sequence: TGTGCCAGCAGCTCGACTAGCGGGAGCGGGGGGGAGACCCAGTACTTC.

The CDR3 protein is CASSSGQGSTYEQYF. CDR3 nucleotides: TGCGCCAGCAGCTCCGGACAGGGGAGCACCTACGAGCAGTACTTC. The V and J genes are TRBV5-1 and TRBJ2-7, with 9 bases fitting TRBD1. Germline V CDR1 and CDR2: SGHRS, YFSETQ. V shed 3 bases, J shed 2 bases, and the junction held 6 bases outside the gene matches. This CDR3 comprises 15 residues.

The chain carries TRBV11-3 and TRBJ2-2; possibly TRBD2 for D (6 bases). Trimming cost V 5 bases and J 7 bases, with 17 bases left between them. Germline CDR1 reads SGHNT; CDR2 reads YENEEA. This CDR3 has 15 residues. The CDR3 region has the DNA TGTGCCAGCAGCCCGAGGCGGGGCTCGGACGGGGAGCTGTTTTTT. This encodes CASSPRRGSDGELFF.

The chain uses TRBV7-9 and TRBJ1-2; D is uncertain. V was trimmed by 5 bases and J by 0 bases, leaving 13 bases between them. The CDR3 extends over 15 amino acids. Germline V gene sequence: CDR1 SEHNR, CDR2 FQNEAQ (reference sequence). The CDR3 bases are TGTGCCAGCAGCCCCCGGGTTCCAGCTAACTATGGCTACACCTTC. Translated: CASSPRVPANYGYTF. Filled out from reference TRBV7-9 and TRBJ1-2, the complete variable domain reads DTGVSQNPRHKITKRGQNVTFRCDPISEHNRLYWYRQTLGQGPEFLTYFQNEAQLEKSRLLSDRFSAERPKGSFSTLEIQRTEQGDSAMYLCASSPRVPANYGYTFGSGTRLTVV.

V usage is TRBV6-1 and J usage is TRBJ1-1; 7 nucleotides match TRBD1. Germline values: CDR1 MNHNS, CDR2 SASEGT. CDR3 size: 15 residues. The V gene end was trimmed by 7 bases and the J gene end by 0 bases; junction bases not matched to a gene: 8. CDR3 residues: CASKGQLFMNTEAFF. CDR3 in DNA: TGTGCCAGCAAGGGACAGCTTTTCATGAACACTGAAGCTTTCTTT.

The CDR3: CASSLSLQIPDNEQFF. Written as DNA, the CDR3 is TGTGCCAGCAGTTTATCTCTACAGATTCCGGACAATGAGCAGTTCTTC. The chain carries TRBV27 and TRBJ2-1, with no clear D. Trimming cost V 0 bases and J 5 bases, with 14 bases left between them. This CDR3 is built from 16 residues. Germline values: CDR1 MNHEY, CDR2 SMNVEV (reference sequence).

The chain has TRBV30 and TRBJ2-1; maybe TRBD2 (5 bases). The CDR3 contains 14 residues. With 2 bases removed from V and 3 bases from J, the gap between germline ends came to 11 bases. Germline CDR1 is GTSNPN and CDR2 is SVGIG (reference sequence). The CDR3 DNA is TGTGCCTGGAGTTCAGCGGTAGGCTACAATGAGCAGTTCTTC. This encodes CAWSSAVGYNEQFF.

The chain recombines TRBV5-4 with TRBJ1-2; 8 nucleotides align to TRBD1. With V trimmed by 10 bases and J by 4 bases, 15 bases remained unmatched. CDR1 SGHNT and CDR2 YYREEE come from the germline V gene (reference sequence). This CDR3 contains 15 residues. The CDR3 protein is CAALSRTGSPYGYTF. CDR3 coding DNA: TGTGCCGCCCTGTCCAGGACAGGGTCCCCCTATGGCTACACCTTC. Full variable domain (outside the CDR3, taken from reference TRBV5-4 and TRBJ1-2): ETGVTQSPTHLIKTRGQQVTLRCSSQSGHNTVSWYQQALGQGPQFIFQYYREEENGRGNFPPRFSGLQFPNYSSELNVNALELDDSALYLCAALSRTGSPYGYTFGSGTRLTVV.

CDR3 sequence reads: CASSQRAGTVSYEQYF. The CDR3 DNA sequence: TGCGCCAGCAGCCAAAGGGCCGGGACAGTGAGCTACGAGCAGTACTTC. The chain carries TRBV4-1 and TRBJ2-7, with TRBD1 identical over 7 bases. J gave up 3 bases and V 2 bases, and 10 bases lay outside the gene matches. This CDR3 is 16 amino acids long. CDR1 and CDR2 (germline): MGHRA, YSYEKL.

The chain carries TRBV28 and TRBJ2-3, with 9 bases that match TRBD2. Germline V gives CDR1 MDHEN, CDR2 SYDVKM. The V segment lost 6 bases and the J segment 3 bases; nucleotides outside the gene matches: 7. The CDR3 is 15 residues long. Here the CDR3 DNA reads TGTGCCAGCAGAGGAGCGGGAGGCAGTACAGATACGCAGTATTTT. It encodes CASRGAGGSTDTQYF.